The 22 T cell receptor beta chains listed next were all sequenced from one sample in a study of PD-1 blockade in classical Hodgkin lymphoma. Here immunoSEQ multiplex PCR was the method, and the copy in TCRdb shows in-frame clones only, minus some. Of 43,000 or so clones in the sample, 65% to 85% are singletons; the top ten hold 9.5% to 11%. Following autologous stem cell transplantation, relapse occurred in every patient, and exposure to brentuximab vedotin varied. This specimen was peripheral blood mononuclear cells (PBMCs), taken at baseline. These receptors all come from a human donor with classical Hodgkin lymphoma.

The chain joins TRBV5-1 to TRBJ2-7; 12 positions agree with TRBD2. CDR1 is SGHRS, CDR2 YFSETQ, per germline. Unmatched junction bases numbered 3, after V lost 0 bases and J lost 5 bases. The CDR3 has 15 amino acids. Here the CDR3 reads CASSLGTSGAHEQYF. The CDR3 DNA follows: TGCGCCAGCAGCTTGGGGACTAGCGGGGCCCACGAGCAGTACTTC.

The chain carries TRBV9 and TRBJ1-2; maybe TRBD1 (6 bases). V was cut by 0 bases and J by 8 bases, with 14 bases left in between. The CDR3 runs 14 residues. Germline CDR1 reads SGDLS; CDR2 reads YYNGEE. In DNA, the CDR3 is TGTGCCAGCAGCGTAGACTCCAGGGGCGCAGGCTACACCTTC. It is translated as CASSVDSRGAGYTF.

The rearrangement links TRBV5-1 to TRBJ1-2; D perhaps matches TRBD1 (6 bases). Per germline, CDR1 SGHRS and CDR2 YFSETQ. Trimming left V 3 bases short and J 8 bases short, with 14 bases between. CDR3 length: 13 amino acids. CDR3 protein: CASSSDSVGGYTF. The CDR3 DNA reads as TGCGCCAGCAGCTCGGACAGTGTGGGCGGCTACACCTTC. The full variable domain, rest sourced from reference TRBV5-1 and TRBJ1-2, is KAGVTQTPRYLIKTRGQQVTLSCSPISGHRSVSWYQQTPGQGLQFLFEYFSETQRNKGNFPGRFSGRQFSNSRSEMNVSTLELGDSALYLCASSSDSVGGYTFGSGTRLTVV.

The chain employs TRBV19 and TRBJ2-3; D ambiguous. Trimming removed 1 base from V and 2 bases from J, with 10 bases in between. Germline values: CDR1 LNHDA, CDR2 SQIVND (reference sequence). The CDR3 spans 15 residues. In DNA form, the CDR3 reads TGTGCCAGTAGTATAGGGTCGGGTCTCACAGATACGCAGTATTTT. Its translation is CASSIGSGLTDTQYF.

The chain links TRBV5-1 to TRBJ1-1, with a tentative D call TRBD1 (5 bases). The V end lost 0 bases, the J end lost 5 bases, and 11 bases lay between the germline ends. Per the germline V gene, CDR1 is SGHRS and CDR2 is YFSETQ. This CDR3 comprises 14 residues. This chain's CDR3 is CASSLVGERTEAFF. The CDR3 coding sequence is TGCGCCAGCAGCTTGGTGGGGGAGCGGACTGAAGCTTTCTTT.

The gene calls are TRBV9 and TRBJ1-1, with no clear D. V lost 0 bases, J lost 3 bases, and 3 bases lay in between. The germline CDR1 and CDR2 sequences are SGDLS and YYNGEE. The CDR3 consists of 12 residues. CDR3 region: CASSVDDTEAFF. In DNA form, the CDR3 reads TGTGCCAGCAGCGTAGATGACACTGAAGCTTTCTTT.

CDR3 nucleotide sequence: TGTGCCAGCGACGAGGGAACGGTGGACGAGCAGTACTTC. This sequence encodes CASDEGTVDEQYF. The chain recombines TRBV7-9 with TRBJ2-7; weak D call: TRBD2 (5 bases). CDR3 length: 13 amino acids. V lost 8 bases and J 5 bases, leaving 16 bases between the germline ends. CDR1 is SEHNR, CDR2 FQNEAQ, per germline (reference sequence).

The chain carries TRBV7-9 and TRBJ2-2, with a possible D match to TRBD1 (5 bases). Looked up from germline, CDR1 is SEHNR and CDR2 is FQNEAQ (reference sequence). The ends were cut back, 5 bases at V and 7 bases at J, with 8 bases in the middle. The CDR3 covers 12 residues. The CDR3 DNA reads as TGTGCCAGCAGCCAGGGAAGCGGGGAGCTGTTTTTT. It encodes CASSQGSGELFF.

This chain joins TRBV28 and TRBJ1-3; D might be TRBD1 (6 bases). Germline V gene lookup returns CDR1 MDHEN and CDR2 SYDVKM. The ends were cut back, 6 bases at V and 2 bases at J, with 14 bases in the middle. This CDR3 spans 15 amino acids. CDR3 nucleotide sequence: TGTGCCAGCAGAGCTACACAGGGAGCTGGAAACACCATATATTTT. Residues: CASRATQGAGNTIYF.

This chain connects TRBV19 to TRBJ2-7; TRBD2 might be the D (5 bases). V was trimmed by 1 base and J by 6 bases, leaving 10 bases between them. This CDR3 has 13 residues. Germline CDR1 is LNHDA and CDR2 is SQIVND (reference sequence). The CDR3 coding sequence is TGTGCCAGTAGTATAGGTGGCGAGGGCGAGCAGTACTTC. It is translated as CASSIGGEGEQYF.

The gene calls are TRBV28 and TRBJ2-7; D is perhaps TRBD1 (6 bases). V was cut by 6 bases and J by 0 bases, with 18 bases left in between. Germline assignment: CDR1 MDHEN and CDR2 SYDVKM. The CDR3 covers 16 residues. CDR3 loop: CASSHSTGLTSYEQYF. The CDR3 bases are TGTGCCAGCAGCCACTCAACAGGGTTAACCTCCTACGAGCAGTACTTC.

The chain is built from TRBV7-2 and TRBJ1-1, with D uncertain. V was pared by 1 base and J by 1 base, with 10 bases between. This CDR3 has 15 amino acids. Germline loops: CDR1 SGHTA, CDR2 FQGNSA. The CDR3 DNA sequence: TGTGCCAGCAGCTTAGTTCGCGGAGCGAACACTGAAGCTTTCTTT. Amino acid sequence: CASSLVRGANTEAFF.

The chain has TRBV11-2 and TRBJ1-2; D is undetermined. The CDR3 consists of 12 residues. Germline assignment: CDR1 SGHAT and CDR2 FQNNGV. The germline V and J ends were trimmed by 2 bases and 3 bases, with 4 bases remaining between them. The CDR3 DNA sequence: TGTGCCAGCAGCTTATGGGACTATGGCTACACCTTC. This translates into CASSLWDYGYTF.

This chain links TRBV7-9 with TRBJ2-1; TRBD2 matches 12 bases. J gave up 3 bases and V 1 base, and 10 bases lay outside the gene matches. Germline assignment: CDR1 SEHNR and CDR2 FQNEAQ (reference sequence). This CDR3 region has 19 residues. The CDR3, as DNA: TGTGCCAGCAGCTTAGGCCTAGCGGGAGGGCTTGGTCGCTACAATGAGCAGTTCTTC. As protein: CASSLGLAGGLGRYNEQFF.

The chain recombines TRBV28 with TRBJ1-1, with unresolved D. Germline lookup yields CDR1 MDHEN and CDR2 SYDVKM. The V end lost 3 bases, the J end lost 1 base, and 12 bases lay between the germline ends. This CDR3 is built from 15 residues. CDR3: CASSLGFSGNTEAFF. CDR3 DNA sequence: TGTGCCAGCAGTTTGGGATTCTCAGGGAACACTGAAGCTTTCTTT.

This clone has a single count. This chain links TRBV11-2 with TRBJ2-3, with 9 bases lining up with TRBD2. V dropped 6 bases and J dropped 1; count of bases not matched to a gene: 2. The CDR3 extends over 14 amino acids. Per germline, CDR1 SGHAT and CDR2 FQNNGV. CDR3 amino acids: CASSSSGGTDTQYF. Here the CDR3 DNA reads TGTGCCAGCAGTTCTAGCGGGGGCACAGATACGCAGTATTTT.

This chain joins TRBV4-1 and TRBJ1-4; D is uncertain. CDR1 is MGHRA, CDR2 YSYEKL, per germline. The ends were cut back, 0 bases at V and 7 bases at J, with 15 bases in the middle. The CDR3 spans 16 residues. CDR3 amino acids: CASSQDRGGFGEKLFF. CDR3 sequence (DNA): TGCGCCAGCAGCCAAGATCGAGGCGGTTTCGGTGAAAAACTGTTTTTT.

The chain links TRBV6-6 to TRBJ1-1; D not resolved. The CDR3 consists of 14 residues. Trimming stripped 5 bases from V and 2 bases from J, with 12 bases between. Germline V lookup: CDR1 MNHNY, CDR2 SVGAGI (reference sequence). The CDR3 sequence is CASSRSQGNTEAFF. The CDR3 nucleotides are TGTGCCAGCAGTCGAAGCCAAGGAAACACTGAAGCTTTCTTT.

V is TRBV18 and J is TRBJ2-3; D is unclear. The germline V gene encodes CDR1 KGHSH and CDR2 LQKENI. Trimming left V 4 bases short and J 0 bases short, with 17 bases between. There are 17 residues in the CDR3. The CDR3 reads CASSLSPPTLSTDTQYF. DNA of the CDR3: TGTGCCAGCTCACTAAGCCCGCCGACCTTAAGCACAGATACGCAGTATTTT. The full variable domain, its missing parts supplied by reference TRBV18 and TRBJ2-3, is NAGVMQNPRHLVRRRGQEARLRCSPMKGHSHVYWYRQLPEEGLKFMVYLQKENIIDESGMPKERFSAEFPKEGPSILRIQQVVRGDSAAYFCASSLSPPTLSTDTQYFGPGTRLTVL.

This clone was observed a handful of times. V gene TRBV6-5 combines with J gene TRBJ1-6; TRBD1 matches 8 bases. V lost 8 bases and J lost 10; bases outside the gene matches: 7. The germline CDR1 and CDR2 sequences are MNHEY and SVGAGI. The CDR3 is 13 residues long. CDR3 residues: CASAGTGTSPLHF. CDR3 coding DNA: TGTGCCAGCGCAGGGACAGGAACCTCACCCCTCCACTTT.

The CDR3 loop reads CASSEQDNQPQHF. CDR3 DNA sequence: TGTGCCAGCAGTGAACAGGACAATCAGCCCCAGCATTTT. The chain has TRBV6-5 and TRBJ1-5, with D tentatively TRBD1 (5 bases). The germline gives CDR1 MNHEY, CDR2 SVGAGI. Trimming removed 5 bases from V and 3 bases from J, with 8 bases in between. This CDR3 is built from 13 residues.

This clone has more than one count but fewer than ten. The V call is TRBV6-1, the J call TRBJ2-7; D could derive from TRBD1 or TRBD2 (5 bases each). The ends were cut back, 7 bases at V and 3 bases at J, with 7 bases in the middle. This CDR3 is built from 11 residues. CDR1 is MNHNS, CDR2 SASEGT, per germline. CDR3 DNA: TGTGCCAGCATGAGGGGCTACGAGCAGTACTTC. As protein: CASMRGYEQYF.